The clone carrying this T cell receptor beta chain appeared a single time. This specimen comes from a study of T cell responses to AZD1222 COVID-19 vaccine. Second doses that came at about 4 or about 12 weeks were put together. Sequenced by immunoSEQ multiplex PCR; TCRdb stores in-frame clones only, minus some. The sample includes approximately 180,000 clones, roughly 91% of them seen just once. Looked up from germline, CDR1 is MNHEY and CDR2 is SMNVEV (reference sequence). The CDR3 is made up of 14 amino acids. V shed 8 bases and J shed 5 bases, with 15 bases lying between them. The chain combines TRBV27 with TRBJ2-2; D might be TRBD2 (5 bases). Sequences were derived from peripheral blood, sampled 28 days after the second AZD1222 dose. This receptor was identified in an adult who received the AZD1222 COVID-19 vaccine. For the CDR3, the DNA is TGTGCCAGCTCTTACTCCCGGGGTACCGGGGAGCTGTTTTTT. This translates into CASSYSRGTGELFF.